This T cell receptor beta chain was documented in a study of shared clonotypes between healthy human individuals (TCRdb year 2020). A note on the overall study: Three men and two women, aged 18 to 49 years, made up the cohort. Each donor's leukapheresis produced roughly between roughly 0.85 and 10 billion PBMCs. For each donor, CD4 naive and CD4 memory were each given three plates, CD8 naive was given two plates, and CD8 memory was given one plate. To estimate repertoire size and how much clonotypes are shared between individuals, the study performed deep sequencing of blood TCR repertoires from five healthy adults. Different laboratories and diverse techniques were used to prepare libraries and sequence TCR repertoires, to increase sequencing depth and limit assay-specific biases.

Using the deep immunoSEQ assay, TCR CDR3 regions were amplified from genomic DNA by multiplex PCR. Genomic DNA extracted from each cell subset was distributed evenly over all wells of several immunoSEQ 96-well plates, and each plate served as one replicate. For sorted subsets, around 200 ng genomic DNA, equal to 25,000 to 35,000 T cell genomes, was loaded into each replicate PCR. Purified libraries were measured with a Qubit 3.0 fluorometer, size-checked on a Bioanalyzer 2100, and measured again with the KAPA Library Quantification kit. Every immunoSEQ 96-well plate was sequenced on a dedicated single-read 150-cycle Illumina NextSeq 550 flow cell. Regarding the original processing steps: Because only junctional sequences without quality scores were contained in the immunoSEQ output, filtering matching that applied to full-length reads could not be performed. Sequences were annotated with PyIR, a Python wrapper for IgBLAST v1.9, using IMGT germline references to assign V/J genes and CDR3. Reads were removed for weak V/J assignments (E-value above 1e-6), missing CDR3, stop codons, out-of-frame junctions, or ambiguous translated residues. V3J clonotypes were defined by identical inferred V gene, J gene, and CDR3 amino acid sequence. The percentage overlap between two repertoires was calculated by dividing the number of shared unique clonotypes by the size of the smaller repertoire. Three approaches were used to assess repertoire richness: RTK rarefaction, the Chao1 estimator, and Recon v2.1 estimates of unobserved clonotypes. OLGA was used to compute generation probabilities for all TCRbeta clonotypes that the gDNA method yielded from four donors. TCRdb retrieved this table from immuneACCESS and kept in-frame rearrangements only. Not all clones are present; in checked studies, unresolved V genes account for under half, and no reason is known for the remainder. For V, J and clone size, that table is used; D and trimming come from the DNA. Across this sample there are about 95,000 clones, with 67% seen only once. 40% to 45% of the sample is in the top ten clones.

Overall results and qualifications from the work: Based on pairwise subsampling, the degree of clonotype sharing among donors was expected to be affected by sequencing depth. Even with the large sequencing depth, rarefaction of the sorted-subset datasets indicated that sequencing was incomplete. Estimated clonotype richness was generally larger for naive than for memory subsets. Sampling was restricted to blood, and TCR repertoires in tissue are likely to differ from TCR repertoires in blood. Because the study included a small number of donors, the genetic and exposure-history diversity represented was limited. Higher generation probabilities were observed for clonotypes shared by all four sorted-subset donors than for non-shared clonotypes. Sharing across a few donors was observed for about 5% of naive CD4, less than 4% of naive CD8, 2% to 2.5% of memory CD4, and roughly 0.4% of memory CD8 clonotypes.

About this clone: Its antigen is still unknown. Base qualities were left out, and no much larger clone turns up one base away.

The donors were healthy, HIV-negative adults who had no recently reported acute infections or vaccinations. All donors were Caucasian adults living in Nashville, Tennessee, USA. The CD8 memory samples were a combination of magnetically selected CD45RO+ cells and CCR7-negative CD45RA+ effector memory (TemRA) cells. After blood collection by leukapheresis, PBMCs were isolated using Ficoll-Histopaque density gradient centrifugation and then cryopreserved in the vapor phase of liquid nitrogen. Purity and quantity of every magnetically sorted T cell population were checked by analytical flow cytometry. Genomic DNA was isolated from each sorted fraction and quantified by UV absorbance on a Nanodrop 2000c. From cysteine to phenylalanine, the CDR3 is 19 amino acids long. This entry keeps only the CDR3 DNA: 57 bases, framed from base 1. CDR1 is given as MNHEY and CDR2 as SMNVEV, both from the germline V gene (reference sequence). Trimming costs V 6 bases and J 0 bases, and their ends lie 25 bases apart.

Sample: memory CD8+ T cells sorted from blood. The cell subset or site label here, explained by the study, means: CD45RO+ cells pooled with CCR7-negative TemRA cells. The rearranged segments are TRBV27 and TRBJ2-3; there is no confident call for the D gene. The TCR comes from a man aged 25 to 45 in good health. The sequenced DNA is TGTGCCAGCAGCCGGTTCGGCATTATTGATGTGACGAGCACAGATACGCAGTATTTT. Translated, it gives CASSRFGIIDVTSTDTQYF.